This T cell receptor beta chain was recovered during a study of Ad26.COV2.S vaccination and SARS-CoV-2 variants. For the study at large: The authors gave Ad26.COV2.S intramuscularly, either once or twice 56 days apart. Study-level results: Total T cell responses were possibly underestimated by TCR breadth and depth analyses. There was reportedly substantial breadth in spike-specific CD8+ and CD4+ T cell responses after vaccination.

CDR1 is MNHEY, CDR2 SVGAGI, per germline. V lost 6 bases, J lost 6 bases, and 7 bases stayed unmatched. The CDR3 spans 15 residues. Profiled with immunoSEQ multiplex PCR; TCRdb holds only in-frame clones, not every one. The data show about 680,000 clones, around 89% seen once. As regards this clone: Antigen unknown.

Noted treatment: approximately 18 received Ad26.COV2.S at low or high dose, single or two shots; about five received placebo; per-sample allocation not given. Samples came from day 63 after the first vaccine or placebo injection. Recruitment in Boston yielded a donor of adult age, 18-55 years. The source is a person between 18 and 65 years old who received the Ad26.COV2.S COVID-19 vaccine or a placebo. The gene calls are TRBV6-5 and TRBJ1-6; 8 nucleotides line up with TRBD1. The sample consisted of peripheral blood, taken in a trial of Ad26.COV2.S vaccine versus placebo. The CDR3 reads CASRRDRGVNSPLHF. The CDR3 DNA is TGTGCCAGCAGACGAGACAGGGGAGTTAATTCACCCCTCCACTTT.